This T cell receptor beta chain was captured by sequencing in a study of blood T cells in healthy people across ages. Donors gave around 10 milliliters of peripheral blood apiece. Remarks on this clonotype: Its antigen is unknown. This may come from a read error, since a much larger clone is one base off.

This CDR3 is 14 amino acids long. The germline V gene has CDR1 MNHEY and CDR2 SVGAGI. General study results and limits: Fewer expanded clones and more diversity marked long-lived versus aged donors.

PCR was performed a second time for about 6 to 11 cycles using a sample-barcoded 5' primer and a J-beta primer mix. One entry per CDR3 protein, called by TCRdb with MiXCR from the 5' RACE reads. The data contain about 670,000 distinct CDR3 sequences, under 65% of them singletons. The chain uses TRBV6-5 and TRBJ2-5; D might be TRBD1 (5 bases). The sequencing input was blood. The TCR was taken from an elderly woman in good health. CDR3 region: CANSYLGHQETQYF. CDR3 coding DNA: TGTGCCAACAGTTACCTGGGGCACCAAGAGACCCAGTACTTC.